This T cell receptor (beta chain) was sequenced in a study of T cell responses to AZD1222 COVID-19 vaccine. Assay used: immunoSEQ multiplex PCR; TCRdb lists only in-frame clones, some missing. The sample records about 150,000 clones, about 88% being singletons. This CDR3 is 12 amino acids long. Germline CDR1 reads SGHVS; CDR2 reads FQNEAQ. V was clipped by 5 bases and J by 0 bases, with 1 base between them. V is TRBV7-8 and J is TRBJ2-2; D gene ambiguous. The TCR originated in an adult in good health. Here the sequenced sample was peripheral blood, taken on day 0 of AZD1222 vaccination. In DNA form, the CDR3 reads TGTGCCAGCAGCACGAACACCGGGGAGCTGTTTTTT. Translated, it gives CASSTNTGELFF.